This T cell receptor (beta chain) was captured in a study of shared clonotypes between healthy human individuals. Trimming removed 5 bases from V and 5 bases from J; junction bases left unmatched: 9. This CDR3 spans 15 amino acids. The germline V gene has CDR1 MRHNA and CDR2 SNTAGT. The assay was immunoSEQ multiplex PCR, and TCRdb's table has in-frame clones only and misses some. This table holds nearly 750,000 clones, 72% found once. This clone came up once. V usage is TRBV6-4 and J usage is TRBJ2-5; 9 bases map to TRBD2. The sample was memory CD4+ T cells sorted from blood. Subset defined: CD45RA-negative fraction. This sequence originates from a woman under 40 in good health. CDR3 residues: CASSRLAVPGETQYF. The DNA for the CDR3 is TGTGCCAGCAGTAGACTAGCGGTCCCGGGGGAGACCCAGTACTTC.